Shown below are 23 T cell receptor beta chains from a single sample sequenced in a study of circulating and synovial CD4+ cells in juvenile arthritis. Data came from immunoSEQ multiplex PCR; TCRdb stores just in-frame clones and leaves some out. Found here are some 30,000 clones, roughly 95% of them singletons; the top ten hold 2.5% to 3%. What was sequenced was CD4+ T cells from blood. These receptors originate from a human donor with juvenile idiopathic arthritis.

The chain carries TRBV29-1 and TRBJ2-7; 7 nucleotides align to TRBD1. CDR1 is SQVTM and CDR2 is ANQGSEA in the germline V gene. CDR3 length equals 14 residues. V lost 5 bases and J lost 2; bases outside the gene matches: 9. CDR3 DNA: TGCAGCGTTCAGCGACAGGGACAACCCTACGAGCAGTACTTC. This gives the protein CSVQRQGQPYEQYF.

V usage is TRBV5-4 and J usage is TRBJ2-1; 8 bases match TRBD1. Losses at the gene ends were 3 bases for V and 8 bases for J; bases not matched to a gene: 10. Germline assignment: CDR1 SGHNT and CDR2 YYREEE (reference sequence). This CDR3 spans 15 amino acids. The CDR3 nucleotides are TGTGCCAGCAGCTCAGGACAGGGAAGAGTCGATGAGCAGTTCTTC. Translated, it gives CASSSGQGRVDEQFF.

V usage is TRBV27 and J usage is TRBJ2-1, with 9 positions matching TRBD1. The J segment lost 6 bases and the V segment lost 1 base, leaving 13 bases of the junction unmatched. The CDR3 has 18 residues. From germline, CDR1 is MNHEY and CDR2 SMNVEV (reference sequence). The CDR3 sequence: CASSLYPDRGKGGNEQFF. The CDR3 nucleotides read TGTGCCAGCAGTTTATACCCGGACAGGGGTAAGGGGGGCAATGAGCAGTTCTTC.

For this clone: The junction and the germline gene differ at one end; a read error may be behind it. The gene calls are TRBV2 and TRBJ2-7; 9 positions agree with TRBD2. CDR1 is SNHLY, CDR2 FYNNEI, per germline. The CDR3 covers 12 residues. CDR3 region: CASTGAGGSNNF. The CDR3 coding sequence is TGTGCCAGCACCGGAGCGGGAGGCTCAAACAACTTC.

J is TRBJ2-1 and V is TRBV5-1, with a tentative D call TRBD1 (7 bases). Trimming removed 0 bases from V and 3 bases from J, with 16 bases in between. Germline loops: CDR1 SGHRS, CDR2 YFSETQ. There are 17 residues in the CDR3. The CDR3 protein is CASSLGGQGGLYNEQFF. The CDR3 nucleotides read TGCGCCAGCAGCTTGGGAGGTCAGGGGGGCCTCTACAATGAGCAGTTCTTC.

The chain combines TRBV5-8 with TRBJ1-1; D ambiguous. This CDR3 is 13 amino acids long. V was clipped by 4 bases and J by 6 bases, with 13 bases between them. The germline V gene encodes CDR1 SGHTS and CDR2 YDEGEE. The CDR3 region is CASSLRRFAEAFF. CDR3 sequence (DNA): TGTGCCAGCAGCCTGAGGCGGTTCGCTGAAGCTTTCTTT.

The rearrangement uses TRBV5-8 and TRBJ1-2, with unresolved D. CDR3 size: 15 residues. Trimming removed 0 bases at V and 3 bases at J, with 12 bases between. The germline gives CDR1 SGHTS, CDR2 YDEGEE. CDR3 sequence (DNA): TGTGCCAGCAGCTTGGTCGGGGTTACTCACTATGGCTACACCTTC. It is translated as CASSLVGVTHYGYTF.

V is TRBV29-1 and J is TRBJ2-7; 13 bases fit TRBD2. V was clipped by 7 bases and J by 3 bases; unmatched bases: 12. In germline, CDR1 is SQVTM, CDR2 ANQGSEA. The CDR3 loop spans 16 amino acids. The CDR3 region is CSAPGLAGDSIYEQYF. The CDR3 region has the DNA TGCAGCGCACCCGGACTAGCGGGAGATAGCATCTACGAGCAGTACTTC.

The V and J genes are TRBV10-3 and TRBJ2-1; TRBD2 agrees at 9 bases. This CDR3 region has 14 residues. The germline V gene has CDR1 ENHRY and CDR2 SYGVKD. V shed 4 bases and J 5 bases; nucleotides not matched to a gene: 3. CDR3 sequence: CAISVSSGDNEQFF. CDR3 in DNA: TGTGCCATCAGTGTTTCTAGCGGGGACAATGAGCAGTTCTTC.

This clone was seen a single time. This sequence joins TRBV29-1 and TRBJ2-2; D unclear. The CDR3 has 11 amino acids. Germline V gives CDR1 SQVTM, CDR2 ANQGSEA. The V and J ends lost 7 bases and 7 bases respectively, with 10 bases between them. CDR3 residues: CSATFGGELFF. CDR3 bases: TGCAGCGCGACATTCGGCGGGGAGCTGTTTTTT.

The chain links TRBV27 to TRBJ2-7; 11 nucleotides agree with TRBD2. Trimming cost V 3 bases and J 3 bases; bases outside gene matches: 16. Germline CDR1 is MNHEY and CDR2 is SMNVEV (reference sequence). This CDR3 region has 19 residues. The DNA of the CDR3 is TGTGCCAGCAGTTTTTGGAAGGTAGCGGGAGGGCAGTCTTACTACGAGCAGTACTTC. Protein product: CASSFWKVAGGQSYYEQYF.

The chain recombines TRBV5-1 with TRBJ2-1; maybe TRBD2 (7 bases). V was trimmed by 4 bases and J by 6 bases, leaving 20 bases between them. This CDR3 comprises 16 residues. Germline values: CDR1 SGHRS, CDR2 YFSETQ. CDR3 sequence reads: CASSPGAGAALNEQFF. CDR3 coding DNA: TGCGCCAGCAGCCCGGGGGCGGGAGCAGCCCTCAATGAGCAGTTCTTC.

The CDR3 DNA follows: TGTGCCAGCAGCTCGGGGACTAGCGGGAGTAATGAGCAGTTCTTC. This sequence encodes CASSSGTSGSNEQFF. The chain recombines TRBV11-3 with TRBJ2-1; 14 nucleotides align to TRBD2. Germline assignment: CDR1 SGHNT and CDR2 YENEEA. V was clipped by 4 bases and J by 7 bases; unmatched bases: 3. CDR3 length equals 15 residues.

This chain joins TRBV6-6 and TRBJ2-7, with TRBD1 matching over 7 bases. The CDR3 runs 13 residues. Germline V gene data show CDR1 as MNHNY and CDR2 as SVGAGI (reference sequence). J was trimmed by 6 bases and V by 5 bases; bases with no gene match: 7. DNA of the CDR3: TGTGCCAGCAGTCACAGGGGACGGCTCGAGCAGTACTTC. Its protein product is CASSHRGRLEQYF.

The sample holds a few counts of this clone. This chain connects TRBV30 to TRBJ1-2, with 8 positions matching TRBD1. Germline lookup yields CDR1 GTSNPN and CDR2 SVGIG (reference sequence). V trimming: 1 base; J trimming: 8 bases; junction bases outside the gene matches: 6. The CDR3 loop spans 13 amino acids. CDR3 loop: CAWSAQGAGGYTF. Here the CDR3 DNA reads TGTGCCTGGAGTGCCCAGGGGGCGGGGGGCTACACCTTC.

Points on this clone: The germline gene is not matched at one end of the junction; a read error may be the cause. The same CDR3 also results from other DNA sequences found in this sample. V is TRBV30 and J is TRBJ1-6; the match to TRBD1 covers 7 bases. CDR1 is GTSNPN, CDR2 SVGIG, per germline (reference sequence). CDR3 length: 13 residues. CDR3 bases: TGTGCCTGGAACGTACAGGGGTATTCCCCCCTCCACTTT. Translated: CAWNVQGYSPLHF.

The chain has TRBV28 and TRBJ2-1; TRBD1 is a possible D gene (5 bases). CDR3 length: 15 amino acids. Between the trimmed V and J ends, which lost 4 bases and 14 bases, there was a span of 24 bases. The germline V gene has CDR1 MDHEN and CDR2 SYDVKM. For the CDR3, the DNA is TGTGCCAGCAGTTCATCAGGGTCCCCCTGGGGATCAAAGTTCTTC. The encoded protein is CASSSSGSPWGSKFF.

As to this clone: The germline gene is not matched at one end of the junction; a read error may be the cause. This rearrangement joins TRBV5-6 to TRBJ1-1; TRBD1 matches 8 bases. This CDR3 contains 16 residues. From germline, CDR1 is SGHDT and CDR2 YYEEEE. CDR3 sequence: CASSRDRIKWNTGAFF. The CDR3 coding sequence is TGTGCCAGCAGCCGGGACAGGATAAAGTGGAACACTGGAGCTTTCTTT.

V is TRBV7-9 and J is TRBJ1-1, with a weak D call TRBD1 (5 bases). Trimming shortened V by 4 bases and J by 5 bases, and 14 bases separated the two germline ends. The CDR3 extends over 14 amino acids. The germline V gene encodes CDR1 SEHNR and CDR2 FQNEAQ (reference sequence). The CDR3 DNA reads as TGTGCCAGCAGCTCCCAGGGAGGAGGGACTGAAGCTTTCTTT. Translation gives CASSSQGGGTEAFF.

V is TRBV28 and J is TRBJ1-5, with 7 positions matching TRBD1. Germline trimming cut 4 bases from V and 0 bases from J; bases unmatched to any gene: 15. This CDR3 region has 19 residues. Per germline, CDR1 MDHEN and CDR2 SYDVKM. The CDR3 DNA reads TGTGCCAGCAGTTCAAAGGACCCGGGACAGAGATATAGCAATCAGCCCCAGCATTTT. Amino acid sequence: CASSSKDPGQRYSNQPQHF.

The chain combines TRBV28 with TRBJ2-1; TRBD1 might be the D (5 bases). Per the germline V gene, CDR1 is MDHEN and CDR2 is SYDVKM. This CDR3 region has 14 residues. V lost 8 bases and J 2 bases, leaving 13 bases between the germline ends. Here the CDR3 reads CASSPLGAYNEQFF. Written as DNA, the CDR3 is TGTGCCAGCTCCCCATTAGGGGCCTACAATGAGCAGTTCTTC.

This chain connects TRBV18 to TRBJ2-7; 7 bases align to TRBD2. Unmatched junction bases numbered 3, after V lost 3 bases and J lost 4 bases. The germline CDR1 and CDR2 sequences are KGHSH and LQKENI. The CDR3 length is 13 residues. The CDR3 sequence: CASSPSSGYEQYF. The DNA of the CDR3 is TGTGCCAGCTCACCTTCTAGCGGTTACGAGCAGTACTTC.

V gene TRBV7-2 combines with J gene TRBJ2-7; 11 bases are a match to TRBD2. Germline V gene lookup returns CDR1 SGHTA and CDR2 FQGNSA. The CDR3 sequence is 16 residues long. The V segment lost 5 bases and the J segment 3 bases; nucleotides outside the gene matches: 9. The CDR3: CASSARLAGLNYEQYF. In DNA, the CDR3 is TGTGCCAGCAGCGCACGACTAGCGGGACTTAACTACGAGCAGTACTTC.